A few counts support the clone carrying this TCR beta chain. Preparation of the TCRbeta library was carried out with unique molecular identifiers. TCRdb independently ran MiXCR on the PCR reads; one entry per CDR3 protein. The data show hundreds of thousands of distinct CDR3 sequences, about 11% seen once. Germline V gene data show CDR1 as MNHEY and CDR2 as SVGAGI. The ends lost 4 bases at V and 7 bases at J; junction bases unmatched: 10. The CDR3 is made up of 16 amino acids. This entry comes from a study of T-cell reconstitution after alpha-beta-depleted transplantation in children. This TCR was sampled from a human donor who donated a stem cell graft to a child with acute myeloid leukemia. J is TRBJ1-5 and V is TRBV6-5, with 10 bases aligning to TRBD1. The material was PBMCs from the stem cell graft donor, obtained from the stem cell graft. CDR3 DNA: TGTGCCAGCAGTTTTGGGCTCGGGACAGGGGACCAGCCCCAGCATTTT. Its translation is CASSFGLGTGDQPQHF.